These T cell receptor beta chains were read from a single sample in a study of T cell changes during pregnancy in multiple sclerosis. Sequenced by immunoSEQ multiplex PCR; TCRdb stores in-frame clones only, minus some. Among about 76,000 clones listed, roughly 93% were seen once. Specimen: peripheral blood, collected in the second trimester of pregnancy. Receptors were obtained from a female donor with multiple sclerosis, enrolled in a pregnancy study. CDR3s include the opening cysteine and the closing phenylalanine or tryptophan. Fields, in order: V gene, clone size, J gene, D gene, CDR3 DNA, CDR3 protein. A D gene is named only where the DNA matches it firmly. A clone size is listed for some rows: how often the clone was seen (once, few, many), or a class if it is expanded.

>TRBV7-8|few|TRBJ1-1|TRBD1
TGTGCCAGCAGCTTAGAGGGACAGAGCACTGAAGCTTTCTTT
CASSLEGQSTEAFF
>TRBV27|NA|TRBJ2-3|NA
TGTGCCAGCAGTCTCCTCCAGGCTAGCAGGGATACGCAGTATTTT
CASSLLQASRDTQYF
>TRBV5-6|once|TRBJ1-1|TRBD1
TGTGCCAGCAGGCGGACAGGGGGAACTGAAGCTTTCTTT
CASRRTGGTEAFF
>TRBV7-2|NA|TRBJ1-6|NA
TGTGCCAGCAGCTTAGCCTGGGACTTAAATTCACCCCTCCACTTT
CASSLAWDLNSPLHF
>TRBV9|NA|TRBJ2-3|TRBD2
TGTGCCAGCAGCGTTACAAGCGGGGGGGCAGATACGCAGTATTTT
CASSVTSGGADTQYF
>TRBV7-9|few|TRBJ2-7|NA
TGTGCCAGCAGCCCCCCCACAGGGTACGAGCAGTACTTC
CASSPPTGYEQYF
>TRBV6-6|NA|TRBJ2-1|TRBD2
TGTGCCAGCAGTTACACTAGCGGGGCCTACAATGAGCAGTTCTTC
CASSYTSGAYNEQFF
>TRBV18|NA|TRBJ2-5|TRBD1
TGTGCCAGCTCAGGAGGAGACAGGGGGCCAGAGACCCAGTACTTC
CASSGGDRGPETQYF
>TRBV5-4|NA|TRBJ2-5|NA
TGTGCCAGCACCTCCGGGTCGGCGACCCAGTACTTC
CASTSGSATQYF
>TRBV2|NA|TRBJ2-3|TRBD1
TGTGCCAGCAGTGGGACAGGGGCAGATACGCAGTATTTT
CASSGTGADTQYF